These 4 T cell receptor beta chains were sequenced from one sample in a study of T cells after posttransplantation cyclophosphamide (dated by TCRdb to the mid-2010s). This specimen's treatment or condition label, interpreted: high-dose cyclophosphamide on days +3 and +4 as single-agent GVHD prophylaxis. PTCy patients received busulfan and fludarabine conditioning, a related or unrelated marrow graft, and cyclophosphamide on days +3 and +4. The method was the immunoSEQ multiplex PCR assay. This is the immuneACCESS table as TCRdb keeps it, with only in-frame sequences that have V and J called. A part of the clones is gone; compared with another copy, unresolved V genes explain less than half, and the rest is unexplained. This sample shows under 25,000 clones, and none of them turns up only once. In total, the top ten clones hold less than 2% of the sample. The sequencing here drew on PBMCs, taken after allogeneic stem cell transplant with posttransplant cyclophosphamide. The receptors derive from a male patient in his late teens or twenties who received an allogeneic stem cell transplant from a related donor, was CMV-positive, and had no GVHD. Donor T cells from the graft may be present among the T cells after a transplant.

This clone was counted at least ten times. The J gene is TRBJ1-2, the V gene TRBV28; D is uncertain. CDR3 size: 14 residues. Germline V lookup: CDR1 MDHEN, CDR2 SYDVKM. Between the trimmed V and J ends, which lost 1 base and 5 bases, there was a span of 11 bases. The CDR3 sequence is CASSLSHGSYGYTF. The CDR3 coding sequence is TGTGCCAGCAGTTTATCTCACGGGAGTTATGGCTACACCTTC.

This clone has ten or more counts. The V call is TRBV5-5, the J call TRBJ1-1; D might be TRBD1 (5 bases). The CDR3 length is 16 residues. V shed 0 bases and J shed 1 base, with 13 bases lying between them. Germline loops: CDR1 SGHKS, CDR2 YYEKEE (reference sequence). Written as DNA, the CDR3 is TGTGCCAGCAGCTTGGTAAGGGGTCAGGCGAACACTGAAGCTTTCTTT. Its translation is CASSLVRGQANTEAFF.

This clone was picked up many times. The CDR3: CASSLELAGNIQYF. The CDR3 bases are TGCGCCAGCAGCTTGGAACTAGCGGGTAACATTCAGTACTTC. The chain combines TRBV5-1 with TRBJ2-4; the match to TRBD2 covers 9 bases. V lost 0 bases, J lost 7 bases, and 2 bases stayed unmatched. The germline V gene has CDR1 SGHRS and CDR2 YFSETQ. This CDR3 has 14 amino acids.

This clone was detected ten times or more. This chain uses TRBV7-6 with TRBJ2-3; weak D call: TRBD2 (6 bases). This CDR3 contains 16 residues. Between the trimmed V and J ends, which lost 0 bases and 4 bases, there was a span of 14 bases. CDR1 SGHVS and CDR2 FNYEAQ come from the germline V gene. CDR3 sequence: CASSLAWREVPDTQYF. The DNA of the CDR3 is TGTGCCAGCAGCTTAGCGTGGAGGGAGGTCCCAGATACGCAGTATTTT.